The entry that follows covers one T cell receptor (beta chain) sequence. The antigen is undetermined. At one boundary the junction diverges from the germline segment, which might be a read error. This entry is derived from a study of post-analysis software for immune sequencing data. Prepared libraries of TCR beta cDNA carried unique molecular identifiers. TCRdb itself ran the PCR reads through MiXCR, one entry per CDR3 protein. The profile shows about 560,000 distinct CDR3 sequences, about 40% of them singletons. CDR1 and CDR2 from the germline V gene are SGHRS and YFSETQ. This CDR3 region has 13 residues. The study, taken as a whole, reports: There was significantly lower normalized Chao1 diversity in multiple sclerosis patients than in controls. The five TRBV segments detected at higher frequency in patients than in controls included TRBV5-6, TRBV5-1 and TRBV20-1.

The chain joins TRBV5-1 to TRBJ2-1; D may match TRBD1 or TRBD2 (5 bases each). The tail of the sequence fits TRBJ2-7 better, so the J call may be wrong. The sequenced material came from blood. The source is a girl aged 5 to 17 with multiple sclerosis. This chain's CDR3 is CANSLGDDYEQYF. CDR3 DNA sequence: TGCGCCAACAGCTTGGGGGACGACTACGAGCAGTACTTC.